The present entry profiles one TCR beta chain with its context. The data were obtained in a study of blood T cell repertoires in COVID-19. Turning to the study itself: Acute and convalescent COVID-19 samples came from the United States, Italy and Spain. PBMCs, B-cell-depleted T cells, or T cells provided the cDNA or gDNA that made up the material.

Source study methods: How many nucleated cells were present was estimated from reference gene primer amplification. Sequenced by immunoSEQ multiplex PCR; TCRdb stores in-frame clones only, minus some. That table furnishes V, J and clone size, whereas the DNA furnished D and trimming. The data show approximately 68,000 clones, roughly 86% seen once. CDR1 is LGHDT and CDR2 is YNNKEL in the germline V gene (reference sequence). The CDR3 length is 14 residues. J gave up 7 bases and V 6 bases, and 7 bases lay outside the gene matches. The chain combines TRBV3-1 (or the pseudogene TRBV3-2) with TRBJ2-1, with 9 bases identical to TRBD2. Source material: peripheral blood. The sequence was collected from an older woman with acute or convalescent COVID-19. Here the CDR3 reads CASSRTSVRNEQFF. The CDR3 nucleotides are TGTGCCAGCAGTCGGACTAGCGTTAGGAATGAGCAGTTCTTC.